The rows below give T cell receptor beta chains drawn from one sample of a study of T cells after yellow fever vaccination. TCRdb processed the 5' RACE reads anew with MiXCR; each CDR3 protein has one entry. The table includes about 180,000 distinct CDR3 sequences, 5.5% to 7.5% detected once. The sequencing here drew on CD4+ T cells sorted from PBMCs, taken on the day of the first yellow fever vaccination. The receptor source for this set is a man younger than 30 who received the YFV17D yellow fever vaccine. CDR3s leave out the opening cysteine and the closing phenylalanine or tryptophan. Size tells how often a clone was seen (once, few, many) or the class of an expanded clone, and some rows leave it out.

V,J,size,CDR3
TRBV5-6,TRBJ2-6,many,ASSLALGESYGANVLT
TRBV20-1,TRBJ2-2,-,SARPIGTGGAGELF
TRBV30,TRBJ2-1,-,AWSVGGTSF
TRBV18,TRBJ1-1,-,ASSPGSGGATGTEAF
TRBV18,TRBJ2-3,-,ASPPPERGTDTQY
TRBV5-1,TRBJ2-2,many,ASSPGLGNTGELF
TRBV7-9,TRBJ2-1,few,ASSLLDRGRMYNEQF
TRBV18,TRBJ2-6,-,ASSPGYEANVLT
TRBV5-1,TRBJ2-1,few,ASSLGLAGFYNEQF
TRBV5-5,TRBJ1-4,many,ASSRDSSNEKLF
TRBV3-1,TRBJ2-5,-,ASSLDLTRQETQY
TRBV9,TRBJ1-1,many,ASSPLRIVTEAF
TRBV12-3/TRBV12-4,TRBJ2-5,many,ASSLAAGLQETQY
TRBV4-3,TRBJ2-3,-,ASSQEPRGRDTQY
TRBV28,TRBJ1-2,many,ASSTPSGRNSYT
TRBV7-2,TRBJ2-1,many,ASTTGGVYNEQF
TRBV5-5,TRBJ2-3,-,ASSLVPFHTDTQY
TRBV29-1,TRBJ2-1,-,SVIPYVTSGGPPSSYNEQF
TRBV18,TRBJ2-2,few,ASSLGGPNTGELF
TRBV7-2,TRBJ2-3,many,ASSWKGSDTQY
TRBV4-3,TRBJ2-5,-,ASSQVEAGSYQETQY
TRBV10-3,TRBJ1-5,-,AISERQKSQPQH
TRBV5-5,TRBJ1-2,-,ASSPRTGRARYGYT
TRBV6-5,TRBJ1-3,-,ASSYSAYRAGNTIY
TRBV7-3,TRBJ2-3,-,ASSRSSGVGDTQY
TRBV7-2,TRBJ2-3,-,ASSTGGPMSDTQY
TRBV7-9,TRBJ2-3,many,ASSRHLAGSSTDTQY
TRBV5-4,TRBJ1-4,few,ASSLWQYEKLF
TRBV12-3/TRBV12-4,TRBJ1-5,-,ASRQTGFQPQH
TRBV5-1,TRBJ2-2,many,ASSLPLAGNTGELF
TRBV10-2,TRBJ2-3,many,ASRRLAPDSTDTQY
TRBV4-1,TRBJ1-5,many,ASSQGTGGQPQH
TRBV3-1,TRBJ1-1,many,ASGGVGTEAF
TRBV11-2,TRBJ2-5,-,ASSHPGRLAGTQTQY
TRBV28,TRBJ1-4,many,ASSPPFLTGGDEKLF
TRBV12-3/TRBV12-4,TRBJ1-6,-,ASTPGGGTSYNSPLH
TRBV12-3/TRBV12-4,TRBJ1-1,many,ASSLRENTEAF
TRBV5-1,TRBJ2-5,many,ASSLGQGYQETQY
TRBV6-5,TRBJ2-3,many,ASSSLQGLTDTQY
TRBV7-6,TRBJ2-3,-,ASSLRPGVLTDTQY
TRBV6-5,TRBJ2-3,few,ASSYSGTFTQY
TRBV20-1,TRBJ2-5,few,SARDHEGAETQY
TRBV5-1,TRBJ2-3,many,ASSKDSHPSDTQY
TRBV4-2,TRBJ2-3,-,ASSQMASGTDTQY
TRBV12-5,TRBJ2-7,few,ASGSTATYEQY
TRBV3-1,TRBJ2-4,few,ASSQGGRLDIQY
TRBV27,TRBJ2-3,few,ASTSGTFTDTQY
TRBV9,TRBJ2-5,-,ASSVGAVKETQY
TRBV7-9,TRBJ1-2,many,ASSRGSYGYT
TRBV28,TRBJ2-1,many,ASSPRTGGRNEQF
TRBV11-3,TRBJ2-1,-,ASSLEASGGPRNEQF
TRBV28,TRBJ1-2,-,ASSLDPYGYT
TRBV10-3,TRBJ2-7,-,ASSGSYSYEQY
TRBV4-1,TRBJ1-2,-,ASSALLTPGDGYT
TRBV5-1,TRBJ2-7,many,ASSPWTGGEQY
TRBV20-1,TRBJ2-5,-,SARTGTSQETQY
TRBV4-3,TRBJ1-3,-,ASSQGRRGLSSGNTIY